Following are 15 T cell receptor beta chains from one sample sequenced in a study of OX40 agonist ivuxolimab in advanced cancers. Libraries came from the immunoSEQ multiplex PCR assay. TCRdb's version of the immuneACCESS table is confined to in-frame rearrangements and falls short of the full clone set. An unresolved V gene accounts for under half of the shortfall where checked; the remainder is of unknown origin. The sample yields 65,000 to 70,000 clones; about nine tenths were counted once. Of the sample, 0.38% falls within the top ten clones. The sample was CD4+ or CD8+ T cells sorted from blood, taken in a trial of the OX40 agonist ivuxolimab. These TCRs come from an adult with an advanced solid tumor such as melanoma, head and neck, liver or kidney cancer.

The rearrangement links TRBV5-1 to TRBJ2-5; possibly TRBD1 or TRBD2 for D (5 bases each). CDR1 and CDR2 from the germline V gene are SGHRS and YFSETQ. The CDR3 spans 15 residues. Deletions cut 4 bases from V and 0 bases from J, with 13 bases between. The CDR3 nucleotides read TGCGCCAGCAGCCAGGGAGTAGGGTACCAAGAGACCCAGTACTTC. Its translation is CASSQGVGYQETQYF.

The rearrangement joins TRBV15 to TRBJ2-2; 11 bases map to TRBD1. V was pared by 5 bases and J by 7 bases, with 6 bases of the junction left unmatched. The germline CDR1 and CDR2 sequences are LNHNV and YYDKDF (reference sequence). The CDR3 runs to 15 residues. CDR3 protein: CATSVGQGAGGELFF. As DNA, the CDR3 is TGTGCCACCAGCGTTGGACAGGGGGCCGGCGGGGAGCTGTTTTTT.

The sample holds one count of this clone. The CDR3 sequence: CATRLGGLAGTYEQYF. The CDR3 DNA reads as TGTGCCACCCGGCTGGGTGGGCTAGCGGGGACCTACGAGCAGTACTTC. The rearrangement joins TRBV19 to TRBJ2-7; 9 bases map to TRBD2. Trimming cost V 10 bases and J 2 bases; bases outside gene matches: 15. The germline V gene has CDR1 LNHDA and CDR2 SQIVND (reference sequence). The CDR3 sequence is 16 residues long.

The genes are TRBV6-5 and TRBJ1-3, with TRBD1 matching 7 bases. J was trimmed by 5 bases and V by 6 bases; bases with no gene match: 10. The CDR3 totals 15 residues. CDR1 is MNHEY, CDR2 SVGAGI, per germline. As DNA, the CDR3 is TGTGCCAGCAGACTCACAGGGGTCGGGAGAAACACCATATATTTT. Protein sequence: CASRLTGVGRNTIYF.

The rearrangement joins TRBV5-1 to TRBJ1-2, with 9 bases identical to TRBD1. V gave up 4 bases and J gave up 7 bases; unmatched junction bases: 8. Germline lookup yields CDR1 SGHRS and CDR2 YFSETQ. The CDR3 length is 14 residues. The DNA of the CDR3 is TGCGCCAGCAGCCCCGGGACAGGGTATGTTGGCTACACCTTC. As protein: CASSPGTGYVGYTF.

The V and J genes are TRBV11-2 and TRBJ2-1; D ambiguous. Germline CDR1 is SGHAT and CDR2 is FQNNGV. V was trimmed by 5 bases and J by 6 bases, leaving 5 bases between them. The CDR3 is 11 residues long. CDR3 region: CASSPFNEQFF. The CDR3 nucleotides read TGTGCCAGCAGCCCATTCAATGAGCAGTTCTTC.

The rearrangement joins TRBV6-4 to TRBJ1-2, with 12 positions matching TRBD1. With V trimmed by 2 bases and J by 4 bases, 11 bases remained unmatched. Looked up from germline, CDR1 is MRHNA and CDR2 is SNTAGT. This CDR3 has 18 amino acids. In nucleotides, the CDR3 is TGTGCCAGCAGTGACGCTCCCGGGACAGGGGGCAGTATCTATGGCTACACCTTC. Translating it yields CASSDAPGTGGSIYGYTF.

This clone has only one observation. The chain combines TRBV11-1 with TRBJ2-3; D perhaps matches TRBD2 (6 bases). Germline V gene sequence: CDR1 SGHAT, CDR2 FQDESV (reference sequence). V was trimmed by 7 bases and J by 5 bases, leaving 19 bases between them. The CDR3 runs 15 residues. The CDR3 sequence: CASNPGTGGLDTQYF. As DNA, the CDR3 is TGTGCCAGCAACCCCGGGACCGGGGGATTAGATACGCAGTATTTT.

This clone was observed a handful of times. This chain joins TRBV19 and TRBJ1-4, with D possibly being TRBD1 (6 bases). V was shortened by 9 bases and J by 7 bases, with 18 bases between the two germline ends. The CDR3 has 14 residues. Germline values: CDR1 LNHDA, CDR2 SQIVND (reference sequence). Here the CDR3 reads CASTTGHNSEKLFF. The CDR3 DNA reads TGTGCCAGCACCACAGGGCATAATAGTGAAAAACTGTTTTTT.

V is TRBV27 and J is TRBJ1-6; 7 bases match TRBD1. V shed 3 bases, J shed 7 bases, and the junction held 6 bases outside the gene matches. There are 15 residues in the CDR3. Germline values: CDR1 MNHEY, CDR2 SMNVEV (reference sequence). CDR3 in amino acids: CASSFRQGLNSPLHF. The CDR3 coding sequence is TGTGCCAGCAGTTTCAGACAGGGTTTAAATTCACCCCTCCACTTT.

The J gene is TRBJ1-5, the V gene TRBV9, with no clear D. Germline CDR1 SGDLS, CDR2 YYNGEE. The CDR3 contains 15 residues. V was pared by 0 bases and J by 1 base, with 8 bases between. The CDR3 coding sequence is TGTGCCAGCAGCGTAGCAGGTAGGAGCAATCAGCCCCAGCATTTT. Its translation is CASSVAGRSNQPQHF.

V usage is TRBV2 and J usage is TRBJ1-2; TRBD1 aligns across 10 bases. Germline CDR1 and CDR2: SNHLY and FYNNEI. V lost 6 bases, J lost 4 bases, and 5 bases stayed unmatched. The CDR3 consists of 14 residues. CDR3 region: CASRGDRGPYGYTF. In DNA form, the CDR3 reads TGTGCCAGCAGGGGAGACAGGGGGCCCTATGGCTACACCTTC. Together with reference TRBV2 and TRBJ1-2, the CDR3 gives the full variable domain: EPEVTQTPSHQVTQMGQEVILRCVPISNHLYFYWYRQILGQKVEFLVSFYNNEISEKSEIFDDQFSVERPDGSNFTLKIRSTKLEDSAMYFCASRGDRGPYGYTFGSGTRLTVV.

The chain couples TRBV4-3 to TRBJ2-5; D not resolved. The CDR3 loop spans 15 amino acids. Trimming took off 0 bases at V and 1 base at J, with 9 bases between the two ends. CDR1 is LGHNA, CDR2 YSLEER, per germline. DNA for the CDR3: TGCGCCAGCAGCCAAGATCTTGCTAGCCAAGAGACCCAGTACTTC. Residues: CASSQDLASQETQYF.

The rearrangement joins TRBV6-5 to TRBJ2-5; perhaps TRBD2 as D (6 bases). The ends were cut back, 0 bases at V and 5 bases at J, with 13 bases in the middle. Germline lookup yields CDR1 MNHEY and CDR2 SVGAGI. The CDR3 has 15 residues. The CDR3 DNA follows: TGTGCCAGCAGTTACTCTCCGGGGGTGAGGGAGACCCAGTACTTC. Translated, it gives CASSYSPGVRETQYF.

Here the CDR3 DNA reads TGTGCCACCCTAGGGGGGGCTGATACGCAGTATTTT. This gives the protein CATLGGADTQYF. The V and J genes are TRBV19 and TRBJ2-3, with a tentative D call TRBD2 (7 bases). In germline, CDR1 is LNHDA, CDR2 SQIVND (reference sequence). Trimming removed 10 bases at V and 6 bases at J, with 14 bases between. The CDR3 consists of 12 residues.